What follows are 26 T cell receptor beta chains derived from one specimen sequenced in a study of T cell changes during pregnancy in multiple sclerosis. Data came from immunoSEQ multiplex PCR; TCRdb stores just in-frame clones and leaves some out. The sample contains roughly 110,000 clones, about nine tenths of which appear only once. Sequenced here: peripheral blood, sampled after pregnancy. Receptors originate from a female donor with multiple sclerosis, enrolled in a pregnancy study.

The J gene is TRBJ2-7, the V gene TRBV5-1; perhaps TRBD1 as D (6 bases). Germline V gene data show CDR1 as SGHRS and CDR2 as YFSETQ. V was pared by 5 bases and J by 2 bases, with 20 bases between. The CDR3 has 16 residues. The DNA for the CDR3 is TGCGCCAGCAGATCCTCAGGGGCGCGCTCCCCCTACGAGCAGTACTTC. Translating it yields CASRSSGARSPYEQYF.

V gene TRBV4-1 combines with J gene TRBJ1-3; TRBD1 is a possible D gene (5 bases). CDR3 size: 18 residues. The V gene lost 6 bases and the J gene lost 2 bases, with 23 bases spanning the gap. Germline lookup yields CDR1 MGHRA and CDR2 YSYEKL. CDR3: CASRPGTREVSAGNTIYF. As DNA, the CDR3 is TGCGCCAGCAGGCCCGGGACTCGTGAGGTCTCTGCTGGAAACACCATATATTTT.

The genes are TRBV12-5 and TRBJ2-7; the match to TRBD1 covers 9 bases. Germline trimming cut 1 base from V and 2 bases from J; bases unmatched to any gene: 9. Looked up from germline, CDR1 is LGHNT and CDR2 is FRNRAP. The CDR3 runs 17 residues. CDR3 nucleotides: TGTGCTAGTGGTTTGGACATGACAGGGGGAGGTGCCTACGAGCAGTACTTC. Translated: CASGLDMTGGGAYEQYF.

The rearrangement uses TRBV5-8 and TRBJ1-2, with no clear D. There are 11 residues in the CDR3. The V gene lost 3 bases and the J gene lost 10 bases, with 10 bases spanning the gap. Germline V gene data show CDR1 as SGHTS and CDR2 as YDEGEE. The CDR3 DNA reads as TGTGCCAGCAGCTCCGGGGTGGACTACACCTTC. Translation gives CASSSGVDYTF. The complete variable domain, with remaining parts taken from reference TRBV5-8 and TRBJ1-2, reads EAGVTQSPTHLIKTRGQQATLRCSPISGHTSVYWYQQALGLGLQFLLWYDEGEERNRGNFPPRFSGRQFPNYSSELNVNALELEDSALYLCASSSGVDYTFGSGTRLTVV.

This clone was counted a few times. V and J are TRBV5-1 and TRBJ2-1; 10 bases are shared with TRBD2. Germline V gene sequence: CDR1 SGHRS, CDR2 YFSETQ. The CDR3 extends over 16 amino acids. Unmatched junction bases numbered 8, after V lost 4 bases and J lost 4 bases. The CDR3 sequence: CASSTSGGAGYNEQFF. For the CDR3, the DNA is TGCGCCAGCAGCACCAGCGGGGGGGCCGGATACAATGAGCAGTTCTTC.

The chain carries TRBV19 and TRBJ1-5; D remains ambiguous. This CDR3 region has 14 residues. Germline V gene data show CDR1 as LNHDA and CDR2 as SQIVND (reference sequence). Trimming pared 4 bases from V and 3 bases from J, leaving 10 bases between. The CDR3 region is CASSKGGNNQPQHF. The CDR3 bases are TGTGCCAGTAGTAAGGGCGGGAACAATCAGCCCCAGCATTTT.

The chain's CDR3 is CASSTPPGTSLSSYEQYF. The CDR3, as DNA: TGTGCCAGCAGCACCCCACCAGGGACTAGCCTTAGCTCCTACGAGCAGTACTTC. The chain joins TRBV11-2 to TRBJ2-7; 9 bases are a match to TRBD2. V was clipped by 5 bases and J by 0 bases; unmatched bases: 14. From germline, CDR1 is SGHAT and CDR2 FQNNGV. This CDR3 is 18 amino acids long.

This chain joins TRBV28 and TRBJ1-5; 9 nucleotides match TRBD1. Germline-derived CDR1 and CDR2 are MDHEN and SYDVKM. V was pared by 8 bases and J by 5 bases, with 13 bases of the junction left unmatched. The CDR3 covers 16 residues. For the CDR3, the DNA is TGTGCCAGCTCCGATCGGAAGGGACAGGGTCATCAGCCCCAGCATTTT. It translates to CASSDRKGQGHQPQHF.

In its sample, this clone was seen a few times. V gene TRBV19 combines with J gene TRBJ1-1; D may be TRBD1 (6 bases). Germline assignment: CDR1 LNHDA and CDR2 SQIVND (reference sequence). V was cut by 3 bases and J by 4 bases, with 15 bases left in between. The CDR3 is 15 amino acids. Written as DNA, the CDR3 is TGTGCCAGTAGTATGTCGGGGGGGCTCGGCACTGAAGCTTTCTTT. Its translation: CASSMSGGLGTEAFF. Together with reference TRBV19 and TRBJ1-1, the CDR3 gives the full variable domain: DGGITQSPKYLFRKEGQNVTLSCEQNLNHDAMYWYRQDPGQGLRLIYYSQIVNDFQKGDIAEGYSVSREKKESFPLTVTSAQKNPTAFYLCASSMSGGLGTEAFFGQGTRLTVV.

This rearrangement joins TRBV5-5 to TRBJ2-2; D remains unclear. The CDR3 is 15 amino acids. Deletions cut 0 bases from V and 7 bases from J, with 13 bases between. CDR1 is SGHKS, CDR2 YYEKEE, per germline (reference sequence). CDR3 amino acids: CASSLDIWAFGELFF. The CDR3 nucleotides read TGTGCCAGCAGCTTGGACATTTGGGCGTTCGGGGAGCTGTTTTTT.

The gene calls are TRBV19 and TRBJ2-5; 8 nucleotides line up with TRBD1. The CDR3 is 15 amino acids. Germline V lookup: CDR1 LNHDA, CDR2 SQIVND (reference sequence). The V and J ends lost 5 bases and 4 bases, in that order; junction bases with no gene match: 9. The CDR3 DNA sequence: TGTGCCAGTAGTGATCTCGGACAGGGTGTAGAGACCCAGTACTTC. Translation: CASSDLGQGVETQYF.

The CDR3 DNA is TGTGCCAGCAGCGGGACAGGGGCACGAACCGGGGAGCTGTTTTTT. Encoded protein: CASSGTGARTGELFF. The chain couples TRBV5-8 to TRBJ2-2; 10 bases agree with TRBD1. Germline values: CDR1 SGHTS, CDR2 YDEGEE. This CDR3 is 15 amino acids long. V dropped 4 bases and J dropped 5; count of bases not matched to a gene: 5. Filled out from reference TRBV5-8 and TRBJ2-2, the complete variable domain reads EAGVTQSPTHLIKTRGQQATLRCSPISGHTSVYWYQQALGLGLQFLLWYDEGEERNRGNFPPRFSGRQFPNYSSELNVNALELEDSALYLCASSGTGARTGELFFGEGSRLTVL.

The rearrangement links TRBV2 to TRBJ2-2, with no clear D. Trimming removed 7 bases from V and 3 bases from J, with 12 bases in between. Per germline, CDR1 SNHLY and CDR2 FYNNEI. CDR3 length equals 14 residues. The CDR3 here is CASNIGSDTGELFF. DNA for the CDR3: TGTGCCAGCAATATCGGGTCGGACACCGGGGAGCTGTTTTTT.

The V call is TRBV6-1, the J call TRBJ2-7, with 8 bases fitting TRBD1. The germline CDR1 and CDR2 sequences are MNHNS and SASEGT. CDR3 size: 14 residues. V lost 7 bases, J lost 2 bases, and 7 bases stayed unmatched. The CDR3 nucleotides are TGTGCCAGCAAAGTCGGGACAGGTGCCTACGAGCAGTACTTC. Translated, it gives CASKVGTGAYEQYF.

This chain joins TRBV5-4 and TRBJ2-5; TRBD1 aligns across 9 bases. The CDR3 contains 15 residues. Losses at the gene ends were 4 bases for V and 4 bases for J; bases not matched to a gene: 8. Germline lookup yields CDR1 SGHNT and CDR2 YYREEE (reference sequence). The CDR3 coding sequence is TGTGCCAGCAGCGGGGGGACAGGGAGGGGAGAGACCCAGTACTTC. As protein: CASSGGTGRGETQYF.

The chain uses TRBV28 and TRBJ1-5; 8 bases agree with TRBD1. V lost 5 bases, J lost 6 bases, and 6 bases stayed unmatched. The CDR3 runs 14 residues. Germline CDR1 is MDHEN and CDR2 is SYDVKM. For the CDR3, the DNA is TGTGCCAGCAGTCCCGGACAGGGTGGTCAGCCCCAGCATTTT. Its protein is CASSPGQGGQPQHF.

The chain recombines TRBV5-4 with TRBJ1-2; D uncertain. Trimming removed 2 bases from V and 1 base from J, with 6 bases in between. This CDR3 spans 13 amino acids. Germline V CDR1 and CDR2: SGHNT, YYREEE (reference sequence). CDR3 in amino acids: CASSLTHNYGYTF. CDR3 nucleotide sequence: TGTGCCAGCAGCTTAACACATAACTATGGCTACACCTTC. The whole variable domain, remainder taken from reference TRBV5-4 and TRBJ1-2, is ETGVTQSPTHLIKTRGQQVTLRCSSQSGHNTVSWYQQALGQGPQFIFQYYREEENGRGNFPPRFSGLQFPNYSSELNVNALELDDSALYLCASSLTHNYGYTFGSGTRLTVV.

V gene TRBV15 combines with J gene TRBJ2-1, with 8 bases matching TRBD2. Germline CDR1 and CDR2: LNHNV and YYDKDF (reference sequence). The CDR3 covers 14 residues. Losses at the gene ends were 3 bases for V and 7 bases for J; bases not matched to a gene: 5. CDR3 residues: CATSRNLAGNEQFF. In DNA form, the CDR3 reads TGTGCCACCAGCAGGAACTTAGCGGGAAATGAGCAGTTCTTC.

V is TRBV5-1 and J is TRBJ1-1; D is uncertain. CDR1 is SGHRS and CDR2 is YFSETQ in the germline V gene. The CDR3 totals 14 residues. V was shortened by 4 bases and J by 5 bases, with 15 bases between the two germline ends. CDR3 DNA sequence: TGCGCCAGCAGCCCCTGGGATCCGGGGACTGAAGCTTTCTTT. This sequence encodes CASSPWDPGTEAFF. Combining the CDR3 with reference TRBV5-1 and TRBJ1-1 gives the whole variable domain KAGVTQTPRYLIKTRGQQVTLSCSPISGHRSVSWYQQTPGQGLQFLFEYFSETQRNKGNFPGRFSGRQFSNSRSEMNVSTLELGDSALYLCASSPWDPGTEAFFGQGTRLTVV.

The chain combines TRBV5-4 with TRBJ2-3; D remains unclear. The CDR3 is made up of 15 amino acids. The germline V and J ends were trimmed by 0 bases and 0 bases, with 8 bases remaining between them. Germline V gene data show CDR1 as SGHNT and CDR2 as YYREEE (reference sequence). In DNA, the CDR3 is TGTGCCAGCAGCTTGGGCGTGGTTAGCACAGATACGCAGTATTTT. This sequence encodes CASSLGVVSTDTQYF.

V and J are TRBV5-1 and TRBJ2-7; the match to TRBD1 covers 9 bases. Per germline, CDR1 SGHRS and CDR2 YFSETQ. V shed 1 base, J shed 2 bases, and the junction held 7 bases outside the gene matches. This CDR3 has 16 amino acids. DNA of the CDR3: TGCGCCAGCAGCTTGATGGACAGGGGAGCCACCTACGAGCAGTACTTC. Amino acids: CASSLMDRGATYEQYF.

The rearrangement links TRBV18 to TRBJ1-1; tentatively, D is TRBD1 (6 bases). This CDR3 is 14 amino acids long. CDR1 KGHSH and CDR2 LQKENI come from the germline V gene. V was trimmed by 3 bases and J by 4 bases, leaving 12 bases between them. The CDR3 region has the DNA TGTGCCAGCTCACCCACGGGGGGGGCCACTGAAGCTTTCTTT. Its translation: CASSPTGGATEAFF. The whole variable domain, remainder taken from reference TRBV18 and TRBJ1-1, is NAGVMQNPRHLVRRRGQEARLRCSPMKGHSHVYWYRQLPEEGLKFMVYLQKENIIDESGMPKERFSAEFPKEGPSILRIQQVVRGDSAAYFCASSPTGGATEAFFGQGTRLTVV.

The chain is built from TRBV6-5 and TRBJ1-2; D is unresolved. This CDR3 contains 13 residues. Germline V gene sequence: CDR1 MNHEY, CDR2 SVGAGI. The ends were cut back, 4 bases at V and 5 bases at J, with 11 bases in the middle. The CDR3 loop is CASSSPGFYGYTF. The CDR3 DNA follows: TGTGCCAGCAGTTCCCCCGGTTTTTATGGCTACACCTTC.

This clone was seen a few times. The CDR3 sequence is CSVSGGVGAFF. The CDR3 nucleotides are TGCAGTGTCTCCGGCGGGGTCGGAGCTTTCTTT. The chain links TRBV20-1 to TRBJ1-1; no firm D call. Between the trimmed V and J ends, which lost 7 bases and 10 bases, there was a span of 16 bases. Germline V CDR1 and CDR2: DFQATT, SNEGSKA (reference sequence). The CDR3 length is 11 residues.

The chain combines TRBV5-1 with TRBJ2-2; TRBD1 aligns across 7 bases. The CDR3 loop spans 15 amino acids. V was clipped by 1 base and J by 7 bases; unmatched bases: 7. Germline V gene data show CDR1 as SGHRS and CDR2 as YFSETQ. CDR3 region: CASSLPRGKDGELFF. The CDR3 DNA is TGCGCCAGCAGCTTGCCCAGGGGGAAAGACGGGGAGCTGTTTTTT. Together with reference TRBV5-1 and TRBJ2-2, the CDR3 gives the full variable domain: KAGVTQTPRYLIKTRGQQVTLSCSPISGHRSVSWYQQTPGQGLQFLFEYFSETQRNKGNFPGRFSGRQFSNSRSEMNVSTLELGDSALYLCASSLPRGKDGELFFGEGSRLTVL.

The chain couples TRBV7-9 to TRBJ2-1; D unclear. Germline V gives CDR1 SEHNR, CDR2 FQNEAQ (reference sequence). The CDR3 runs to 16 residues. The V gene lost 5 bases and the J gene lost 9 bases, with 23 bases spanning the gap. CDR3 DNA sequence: TGTGCCAGCAGCCCACCGCTGGTAACGAATAACGGTGAGCAGTTCTTC. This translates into CASSPPLVTNNGEQFF.